The present T cell receptor beta chain was sequenced within a study of beta chain features in type 1 diabetes listed by TCRdb under 2018. For the study in its entirety: Patients and healthy donors did not differ in mean age, gender distribution, total cell number or subset yield. Across all samples, approximately 98,000,000 sorted cells were examined, and cell number per subset correlated strongly with RNA yield. In the study, recently diagnosed type 1 diabetes patients and matched healthy donors were compared on the TCRB repertoires of their sorted circulating CD4+ T cell subsets. Regulatory and stem cell-like memory subsets were obtained from only 8 patients and roughly eight healthy donors, while naive and central memory subsets were obtained from all 28 donors. What the work shows at the level of the full study, not this receptor alone: PCR may preferentially amplify shorter templates, but because patient and control samples were amplified and corrected together, any resulting skew would affect both groups equally. Naive, central memory and regulatory TCRB repertoires appeared more similar among patients than among healthy donors. Because cDNA rather than genomic DNA was sequenced, highly expressing activated cells could have been over-represented, although no difference in activation and CD3 levels was found between groups. HLA sub-analyses involved small numbers of individuals, so any influence of HLA type on TCRB rearrangement remained unresolved. Fewer insertions and more nucleotide deletions at VDJ recombination sites were observed in patients with type 1 diabetes, implying thymic rearrangement abnormalities. In all four CD4+ subsets, TCRB CDR3 length was moderately but significantly shorter in type 1 diabetes patients.

Points on this clone: The antigen it recognizes is unknown. Per-base quality was not reported, and no clone a single base away is much larger than it.

Including the terminal cysteine and phenylalanine, the CDR3 comprises 17 residues. Only the CDR3 region is kept as DNA, spanning 51 bases read in frame from base 1. From the germline V gene (reference sequence), CDR1 is SSHAT and CDR2 is FNYEAQ. All of the isolated RNA was reverse transcribed with the High Capacity cDNA Reverse Transcription Kit, so expressed TCRB transcripts were sequenced. Deep immunoSEQ sequencing was performed on naive, central memory and regulatory T cell samples, with an average of about 4 million total reads per sample. Sorted cells were lysed in RLT buffer and RNA was extracted with DNase-treated RNeasy Micro or Mini kits, depending on cell number. To prevent cross-contamination, every cell subset was processed on its own, while patient and healthy donor samples were processed together. Using the immunoSEQ multiplex PCR, TCRB sequences were amplified from cDNA into 87-bp fragments spanning the CDR3 region. The amplicons were sequenced using the Illumina HiSeq platform. The paper's data handling went like this. Synthetic template baselines were used to correct PCR bias computationally, reads within Hamming distance 2 were collapsed, and singletons that could not be merged were discarded. Reads were aligned to IMGT to assign V, D and J genes, CDR3 length, and insertions or deletions at six rearrangement sites. Clonotype counts were normalized to sorted cell number within each subset before computing true diversity and Gini coefficients with the tcR R package. The overlap coefficient, calculated on TCRB nucleotide sequences, was used to measure repertoire sharing. Out-of-frame TCRB sequences from naive cells were analyzed as a proxy for the pre-selection repertoire. TCRdb holds this immuneACCESS table with in-frame rearrangements only. Some clones are missing; in checked studies, unresolved V genes explain under half, and the rest has no known cause. V and J calls and clone size are copied from that table; D and trimming were computed from the DNA. The sample table shows about 930,000 clones, and 15% to 20% are seen once. The ten largest clones take up 0.02% to 0.025% of the sample.

Each donor gave one peripheral blood draw, approximately 0.11 L on average, collected into heparinised tubes. A BD FACSAria II and a panel including CD45RO, CCR7, CD25, CD127, CD95 and CD27 were used to sort naive, central memory, regulatory and stem cell-like memory CD4+ T cells. Every sorted population had a purity above 98%. PBMCs were isolated right away by Lymphoprep density gradient centrifugation and were stained directly, without culture. To minimize batch effects, samples were stained and sorted in pairs, one healthy donor with one patient per experiment. In this chain, TRBV7-7 is recombined with TRBJ1-1, with the D segment identity uncertain. Sequencing input: naive CD4+ T cells from blood. This sample's cell subset or site label indicates: true naive CD4+ T cells. The sequence came from a woman aged 18-29 years in good health. The nucleotide sequence is TGTGCTAGCTGCGTCCCGTTAGTTGAGGTGATAAACACTGAAGCTTTCTTT. Translated, it gives CASCVPLVEVINTEAFF.